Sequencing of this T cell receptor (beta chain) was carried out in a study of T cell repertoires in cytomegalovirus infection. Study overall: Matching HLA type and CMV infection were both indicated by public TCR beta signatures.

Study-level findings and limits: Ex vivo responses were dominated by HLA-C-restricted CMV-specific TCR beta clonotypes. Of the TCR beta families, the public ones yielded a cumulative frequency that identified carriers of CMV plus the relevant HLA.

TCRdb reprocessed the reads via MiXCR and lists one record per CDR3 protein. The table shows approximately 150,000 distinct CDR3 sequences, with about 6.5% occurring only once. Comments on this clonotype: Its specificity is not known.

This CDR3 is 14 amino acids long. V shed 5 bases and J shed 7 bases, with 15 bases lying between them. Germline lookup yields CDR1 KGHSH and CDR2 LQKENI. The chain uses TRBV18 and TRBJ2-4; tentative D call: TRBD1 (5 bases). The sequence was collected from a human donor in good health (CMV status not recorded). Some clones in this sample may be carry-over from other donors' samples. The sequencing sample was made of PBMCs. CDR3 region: CASSSNSGFNIQYF. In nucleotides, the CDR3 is TGTGCCAGCTCATCAAACTCAGGGTTCAACATTCAGTACTTC.